This TCR beta chain was profiled in a study of blood T cell repertoires in COVID-19. Study overall: Italy, Spain and the United States were the sources of the convalescent and acute COVID-19 samples. PBMCs, B-cell-depleted T cells, or T cells were the source of the cDNA or gDNA that made up the material.

The Seattle site enrolled patients during active infection and followed them longitudinally. Germline loops: CDR1 LNHDA, CDR2 SQIVND (reference sequence). V lost 1 base to trimming and J lost 1 base, with 7 bases between them. The CDR3 contains 14 residues. Original handling: Amplification of reference gene primers was used by the study to estimate nucleated cell counts. Measured with immunoSEQ multiplex PCR; TCRdb has only the in-frame clones, and not every one. V, J and clone size are taken as reported in that table, and D and trimming were inferred from the DNA itself. This sample carries 75,000 to 95,000 clones, 70% to 90% of them seen once, and the ten largest clones take around 18%.

This sequence joins TRBV19 and TRBJ1-1; a possible D gene is TRBD1 (5 bases). Sequenced input: peripheral blood. The clonotype originates from a woman between 55 and 75 years old with COVID-19, enrolled during active disease. The DNA for the CDR3 is TGTGCCAGTAGTATAGGTAGGGGGAACACTGAAGCTTTCTTT. Encoded protein: CASSIGRGNTEAFF.